The clone carrying this TCR beta chain turned up a few times. This sequence may be a read error, since a much larger clone differs from it by one base. This entry is derived from a study of prognosis after radiotherapy for stage I lung cancer. As for the study in general: Stage I non-small cell lung cancer cases were enrolled from early 2018 through January 2019. The study recorded distant metastases in several patients (median 7 months) after radiotherapy and no significant progression in more than twelve.

It was by two-round multiplex PCR that TCR beta CDR3 was amplified from genomic DNA. Every TRBV and TRBJ gene had its own specific primer in first-round PCR. One entry per CDR3 protein, called by TCRdb with MiXCR from the multiplex PCR reads. This sample has approximately 13,000 distinct CDR3 sequences, with 50% found just once. The CDR3 has 15 amino acids. Trimming left V 0 bases short and J 7 bases short, with 13 bases between. From germline, CDR1 is SGDLS and CDR2 YYNGEE. This chain links TRBV9 with TRBJ1-4; no firm D call. The clonotype was recovered from a donor at least 50 years old with non-small cell lung cancer. Source: PBMCs, taken before or after stereotactic body radiation therapy (not recorded which). DNA for the CDR3: TGTGCCAGCAGCGTAGTGGCACCGGGAGGTGAAAAACTGTTTTTT. This gives the protein CASSVVAPGGEKLFF.